The 5 T cell receptor beta chains reported below all come from one sample, sequenced in a study of cytomegalovirus exposure and HLA in healthy donors. It was with 60 Vbeta and 13 Jbeta primers that the PCR ran. The protocol was immunoSEQ multiplex PCR, while the TCRdb copy is restricted to in-frame clones and leaves out a portion. The sample includes about 130,000 clones, 60% to 80% seen only once; the top ten take less than 4.5%. The sample consisted of PBMCs. Receptors were obtained from a man aged 25-40 years in good health and CMV-seronegative.

The V and J genes are TRBV7-9 and TRBJ2-6; 7 nucleotides line up with TRBD1. Germline-derived CDR1 and CDR2 are SEHNR and FQNEAQ (reference sequence). The CDR3 is 18 amino acids. J lost 0 bases, V lost 2 bases, and 7 bases had no gene match. CDR3 nucleotides: TGTGCCAGCAGCTTATGGGGGTCAGGGGGCTCTGGGGCCAACGTCCTGACTTTC. Its protein is CASSLWGSGGSGANVLTF.

The chain recombines TRBV11-3 with TRBJ2-1; 7 nucleotides agree with TRBD1. Germline trimming cut 4 bases from V and 9 bases from J; bases unmatched to any gene: 9. CDR3 size: 14 residues. CDR1 and CDR2 from the germline V gene are SGHNT and YENEEA. The CDR3 here is CASSSSDRVGEQFF. The DNA for the CDR3 is TGTGCCAGCAGCTCATCAGACAGGGTTGGTGAGCAGTTCTTC.

This clone was counted only a few times. V gene TRBV18 combines with J gene TRBJ2-5, with TRBD1 matching over 7 bases. This CDR3 is built from 14 residues. Germline loops: CDR1 KGHSH, CDR2 LQKENI. Germline trimming cut 3 bases from V and 1 base from J; bases unmatched to any gene: 2. Written as DNA, the CDR3 is TGTGCCAGCTCACCGGGACAGACCCAAGAGACCCAGTACTTC. Translated, it gives CASSPGQTQETQYF.

The chain is built from TRBV7-9 and TRBJ1-2; tentatively, D is TRBD1 (6 bases). CDR1 and CDR2 from the germline V gene are SEHNR and FQNEAQ (reference sequence). V gave up 5 bases and J gave up 5 bases, with 12 bases separating them. The CDR3 consists of 13 residues. CDR3 amino acids: CASSGRTDYGYTF. Here the CDR3 DNA reads TGTGCCAGCAGCGGACGGACAGATTATGGCTACACCTTC.

The gene calls are TRBV14 and TRBJ2-2; the match to TRBD2 covers 8 bases. Germline V gene sequence: CDR1 SGHDN, CDR2 FVKESK. Unmatched junction bases numbered 4, after V lost 1 base and J lost 6 bases. The CDR3 has 15 amino acids. CDR3 DNA: TGTGCCAGCAGCCAAGGACGGGGGGGCCCCGGGGAGCTGTTTTTT. Translated, it gives CASSQGRGGPGELFF.